Listed here is a single T cell receptor (beta chain). The sample belongs to a study of CD4 and CD8 cells across lung adenocarcinoma regions. TCRdb independently ran MiXCR on the PCR reads; one entry per CDR3 protein. The sample yields more than 10,000 distinct CDR3 sequences, approximately 54% seen once. The CDR3 is 16 residues long. From germline, CDR1 is ENHRY and CDR2 SYGVKD. The receptor comes from a female donor with lung adenocarcinoma. The CD4 and CD8 labels of this study may be unreliable. This chain connects TRBV10-3 to TRBJ2-1; 8 bases are a match to TRBD1. The better agreement between TRBJ2-5 and the DNA end casts doubt on the J call. Sequencing used CD8+ T cells from the margin of a lung tumor. The CDR3 DNA reads as TGTGCCATCAGTGATGCCCCTTCGACAGGGGAAGAGACCCAGTACTTC. Protein product: CAISDAPSTGEETQYF.